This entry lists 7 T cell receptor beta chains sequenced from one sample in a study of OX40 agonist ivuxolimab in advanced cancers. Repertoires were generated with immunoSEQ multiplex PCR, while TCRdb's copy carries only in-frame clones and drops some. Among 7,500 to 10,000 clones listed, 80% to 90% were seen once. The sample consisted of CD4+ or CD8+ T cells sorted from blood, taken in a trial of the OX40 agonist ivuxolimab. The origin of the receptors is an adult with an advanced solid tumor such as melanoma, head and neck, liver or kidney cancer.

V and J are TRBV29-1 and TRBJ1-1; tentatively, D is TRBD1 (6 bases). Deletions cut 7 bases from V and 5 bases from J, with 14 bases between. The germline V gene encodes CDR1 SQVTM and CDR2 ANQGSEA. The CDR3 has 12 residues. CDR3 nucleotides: TGCAGCGGGCAGGGGTCGTGGACTGAAGCTTTCTTT. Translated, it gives CSGQGSWTEAFF.

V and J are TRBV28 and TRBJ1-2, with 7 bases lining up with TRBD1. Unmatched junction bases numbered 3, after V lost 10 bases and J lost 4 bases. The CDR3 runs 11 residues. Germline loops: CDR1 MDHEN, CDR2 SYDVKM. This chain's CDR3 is CATGTVYGYTF. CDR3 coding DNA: TGTGCCACCGGGACAGTCTATGGCTACACCTTC.

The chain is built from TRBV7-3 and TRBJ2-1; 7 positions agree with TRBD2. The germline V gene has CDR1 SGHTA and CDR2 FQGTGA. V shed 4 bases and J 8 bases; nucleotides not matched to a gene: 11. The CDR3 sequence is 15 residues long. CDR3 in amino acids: CASSSGLGGEHEQFF. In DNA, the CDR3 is TGTGCCAGCAGCTCTGGACTAGGAGGTGAGCATGAGCAGTTCTTC.

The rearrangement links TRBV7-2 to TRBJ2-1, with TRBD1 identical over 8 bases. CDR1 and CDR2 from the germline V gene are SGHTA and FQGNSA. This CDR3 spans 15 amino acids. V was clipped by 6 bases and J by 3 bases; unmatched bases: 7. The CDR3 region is CASRGYRGVYNEQFF. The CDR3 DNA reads TGTGCCAGCAGAGGGTACAGGGGGGTCTACAATGAGCAGTTCTTC.

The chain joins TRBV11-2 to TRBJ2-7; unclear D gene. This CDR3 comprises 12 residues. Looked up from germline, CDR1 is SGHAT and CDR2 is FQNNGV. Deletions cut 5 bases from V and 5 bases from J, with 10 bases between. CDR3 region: CASSHPSNEQYF. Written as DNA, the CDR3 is TGTGCCAGCAGCCATCCGTCCAACGAGCAGTACTTC. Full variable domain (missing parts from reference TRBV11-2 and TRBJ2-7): EAGVAQSPRYKIIEKRQSVAFWCNPISGHATLYWYQQILGQGPKLLIQFQNNGVVDDSQLPKDRFSAERLKGVDSTLKIQPAKLEDSAVYLCASSHPSNEQYFGPGTRLTVT.

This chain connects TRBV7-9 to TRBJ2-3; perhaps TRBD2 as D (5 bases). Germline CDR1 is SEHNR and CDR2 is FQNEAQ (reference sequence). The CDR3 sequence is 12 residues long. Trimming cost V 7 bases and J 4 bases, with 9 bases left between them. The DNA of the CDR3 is TGTGCCAGCAAGCGGAATGCAGATACGCAGTATTTT. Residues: CASKRNADTQYF. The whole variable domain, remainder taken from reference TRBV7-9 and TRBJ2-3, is DTGVSQNPRHKITKRGQNVTFRCDPISEHNRLYWYRQTLGQGPEFLTYFQNEAQLEKSRLLSDRFSAERPKGSFSTLEIQRTEQGDSAMYLCASKRNADTQYFGPGTRLTVL.

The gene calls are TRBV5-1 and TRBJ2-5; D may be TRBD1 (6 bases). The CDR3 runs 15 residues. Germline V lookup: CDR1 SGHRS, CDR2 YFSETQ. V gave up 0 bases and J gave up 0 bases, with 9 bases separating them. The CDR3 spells CASSLDGTNQETQYF. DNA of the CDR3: TGCGCCAGCAGCTTGGATGGGACAAACCAAGAGACCCAGTACTTC.